A single sample is the source of the 32 T cell receptor beta chains below, sequenced in a study of blood T cell repertoires in COVID-19. Here immunoSEQ multiplex PCR was the method, and the copy in TCRdb shows in-frame clones only, minus some. The sample holds 250,000 or so clones, around nine tenths seen once. Specimen: peripheral blood. These TCRs come from a man aged 18 to 29 with active or convalescent COVID-19.

V usage is TRBV6-2 or TRBV6-3 and J usage is TRBJ1-2; D is ambiguous. This CDR3 is 13 amino acids long. The V and J ends lost 5 bases and 5 bases respectively, with 12 bases between them. Germline V gives CDR1 MNHEY, CDR2 SVGEGT. CDR3 protein: CASSPLGSYGYTF. The CDR3 bases are TGTGCCAGCAGTCCCCTCGGGAGTTATGGCTACACCTTC.

The V call is TRBV19, the J call TRBJ2-7; 7 positions agree with TRBD1. With 5 bases clipped from V and 2 bases from J, the junction kept 9 bases outside the gene matches. The germline CDR1 and CDR2 sequences are LNHDA and SQIVND (reference sequence). The CDR3 totals 15 residues. The CDR3 region is CASSSRTGDPYEQYF. DNA of the CDR3: TGTGCCAGTAGTTCACGCACAGGGGATCCCTACGAGCAGTACTTC.

This chain joins TRBV10-3 and TRBJ2-3; 9 bases agree with TRBD1. V lost 2 bases, J lost 11 bases, and 2 bases stayed unmatched. Germline loops: CDR1 ENHRY, CDR2 SYGVKD. The CDR3 totals 12 residues. In nucleotides, the CDR3 is TGTGCCATCAGTGAGACAGGGGGCGAGCAGTATTTT. The encoded protein is CAISETGGEQYF.

The chain's CDR3 is CASSFPTSGGPFTDTQYF. DNA of the CDR3: TGTGCCAGCAGCTTCCCAACTAGCGGGGGACCCTTCACAGATACGCAGTATTTT. The V and J genes are TRBV7-2 and TRBJ2-3; TRBD2 matches 11 bases. The V segment lost 3 bases and the J segment 2 bases; nucleotides outside the gene matches: 10. The CDR3 spans 18 residues. Germline V CDR1 and CDR2: SGHTA, FQGNSA.

This clone has only one observation. V and J are TRBV6-2 or TRBV6-3 and TRBJ1-5; D possibly corresponds to TRBD1 (6 bases). Per the germline V gene, CDR1 is MNHEY and CDR2 is SVGEGT. Trimming stripped 2 bases from V and 7 bases from J, with 12 bases between. The CDR3 is 14 residues long. The CDR3 reads CASSYGGAGQPQHF. Here the CDR3 DNA reads TGTGCCAGCAGTTACGGGGGGGCAGGCCAGCCCCAGCATTTT.

The chain recombines TRBV28 with TRBJ2-1, with D perhaps matching TRBD1 (6 bases). CDR1 is MDHEN and CDR2 is SYDVKM in the germline V gene. The V and J ends lost 4 bases and 2 bases respectively, with 12 bases between them. The CDR3 spans 15 residues. The CDR3 region has the DNA TGTGCCAGCAGTTCCACGGGACAACCCTACAATGAGCAGTTCTTC. Protein sequence: CASSSTGQPYNEQFF.

The genes are TRBV9 and TRBJ1-2, with D uncertain. The CDR3 has 12 amino acids. With 3 bases removed from V and 4 bases from J, the gap between germline ends came to 7 bases. The V gene's germline CDR1 is SGDLS and CDR2 YYNGEE. The CDR3 loop reads CASSALSYGYTF. CDR3 DNA: TGTGCCAGCAGCGCGCTAAGCTATGGCTACACCTTC. Combining the CDR3 with reference TRBV9 and TRBJ1-2 gives the whole variable domain DSGVTQTPKHLITATGQRVTLRCSPRSGDLSVYWYQQSLDQGLQFLIQYYNGEERAKGNILERFSAQQFPDLHSELNLSSLELGDSALYFCASSALSYGYTFGSGTRLTVV.

This sequence joins TRBV25-1 and TRBJ1-3; possibly TRBD1 for D (6 bases). The CDR3 is 16 residues long. CDR1 MGHDK and CDR2 SYGVNS come from the germline V gene. The ends were cut back, 5 bases at V and 0 bases at J, with 14 bases in the middle. CDR3 protein: CASSPNRDSSGNTIYF. CDR3 nucleotide sequence: TGTGCCAGCAGTCCAAACAGGGATAGCTCTGGAAACACCATATATTTT.

The chain links TRBV6-5 to TRBJ2-7; TRBD1 matches at 9 bases. This CDR3 is 15 amino acids long. Trimming removed 5 bases from V and 2 bases from J; junction bases left unmatched: 7. Germline V lookup: CDR1 MNHEY, CDR2 SVGAGI. The CDR3 DNA reads as TGTGCCAGCAGTCCCCGGGACAGGGCTGCCTACGAGCAGTACTTC. Translating it yields CASSPRDRAAYEQYF.

CDR3 bases: TGTGCCAGCAGCCCCGGGTCTCTAGACACCGGGGAGCTGTTTTTT. Residues: CASSPGSLDTGELFF. V usage is TRBV6-2 or TRBV6-3 and J usage is TRBJ2-2; D remains unclear. Germline V CDR1 and CDR2: MNHEY, SVGEGT. The length of the CDR3 is 15 residues. Deletions cut 6 bases from V and 3 bases from J, with 14 bases between.

The chain combines TRBV7-2 with TRBJ2-2, with D possibly TRBD1 on 6 matching bases. This CDR3 contains 15 residues. V lost 3 bases, J lost 2 bases, and 10 bases lay in between. Looked up from germline, CDR1 is SGHTA and CDR2 is FQGNSA. CDR3 nucleotides: TGTGCCAGCAGCTTCCAGGGGACAAACACCGGGGAGCTGTTTTTT. Translation gives CASSFQGTNTGELFF. Variable domain in full (rest from reference TRBV7-2 and TRBJ2-2): GAGVSQSPSNKVTEKGKDVELRCDPISGHTALYWYRQSLGQGLEFLIYFQGNSAPDKSGLPSDRFSAERTGGSVSTLTIQRTQQEDSAVYLCASSFQGTNTGELFFGEGSRLTVL.

This clone was detected only once. The V call is TRBV30, the J call TRBJ2-7; 11 nucleotides line up with TRBD2. V lost 2 bases, J lost 3 bases, and 15 bases stayed unmatched. Looked up from germline, CDR1 is GTSNPN and CDR2 is SVGIG (reference sequence). The CDR3 loop spans 18 amino acids. In nucleotides, the CDR3 is TGTGCCTGGAGTCCCCGGGATACTAGCGGGGGATCTCGCTACGAGCAGTACTTC. Encoded protein: CAWSPRDTSGGSRYEQYF. Full variable domain (missing parts from reference TRBV30 and TRBJ2-7): SQTIHQWPATLVQPVGSPLSLECTVEGTSNPNLYWYRQAAGRGLQLLFYSVGIGQISSEVPQNLSASRPQDRQFILSSKKLLLSDSGFYLCAWSPRDTSGGSRYEQYFGPGTRLTVT.

The gene calls are TRBV11-1 and TRBJ1-1, with 8 bases aligning to TRBD1. The CDR3 loop spans 15 amino acids. Germline CDR1 reads SGHAT; CDR2 reads FQDESV (reference sequence). The trim removed 2 bases at V and 5 bases at J, leaving 7 bases unmatched. CDR3 nucleotide sequence: TGTGCCAGCAGCTTATTTCAGGGGGCGCATACTGAAGCTTTCTTT. It translates to CASSLFQGAHTEAFF. The variable domain in full, with the rest retrieved from reference TRBV11-1 and TRBJ1-1, is EAEVAQSPRYKITEKSQAVAFWCDPISGHATLYWYRQILGQGPELLVQFQDESVVDDSQLPKDRFSAERLKGVDSTLKIQPAELGDSAMYLCASSLFQGAHTEAFFGQGTRLTVV.

The rearrangement joins TRBV28 to TRBJ1-4; possibly TRBD1 for D (6 bases). Trimming left V 5 bases short and J 5 bases short, with 18 bases between. Germline CDR1 is MDHEN and CDR2 is SYDVKM. CDR3 size: 16 residues. In nucleotides, the CDR3 is TGTGCCAGCAGTCCAATACAGGGAGTCACGAATGAAAAACTGTTTTTT. As protein: CASSPIQGVTNEKLFF.

The rearrangement uses TRBV19 and TRBJ1-1; D may be TRBD1 (5 bases). Germline assignment: CDR1 LNHDA and CDR2 SQIVND (reference sequence). Trimming removed 8 bases from V and 10 bases from J, with 17 bases in between. This CDR3 is built from 12 residues. This CDR3 reads CASAGIRRSAFF. The CDR3 coding sequence is TGTGCCAGTGCAGGGATCCGAAGGTCAGCTTTCTTT.

The count of this clone is one. J is TRBJ2-1 and V is TRBV7-2; 8 nucleotides match TRBD2. The CDR3 spans 15 residues. V shed 1 base, J shed 4 bases, and the junction held 3 bases outside the gene matches. Per germline, CDR1 SGHTA and CDR2 FQGNSA. The CDR3 spells CASSLGPSGYNEQFF. CDR3 DNA: TGTGCCAGCAGCTTAGGGCCTAGCGGGTACAATGAGCAGTTCTTC.

The chain joins TRBV6-2 or TRBV6-3 to TRBJ2-3; the D gene is possibly TRBD2 (5 bases). The CDR3 runs to 14 residues. Trimming removed 0 bases from V and 6 bases from J, with 10 bases in between. Germline values: CDR1 MNHEY, CDR2 SVGEGT. The CDR3 here is CASSYSRSGDTQYF. CDR3 sequence (DNA): TGTGCCAGCAGTTACTCGAGGTCGGGGGATACGCAGTATTTT.

In its sample, this clone was seen once. The chain joins TRBV5-8 to TRBJ2-7; 7 bases are shared with TRBD1. This CDR3 comprises 14 residues. V shed 5 bases and J 4 bases; nucleotides not matched to a gene: 9. Germline V gives CDR1 SGHTS, CDR2 YDEGEE. The CDR3 sequence is CASRKPGQRYEQYF. The CDR3 DNA reads as TGTGCCAGCAGAAAACCGGGACAGCGTTACGAGCAGTACTTC.

The J gene is TRBJ1-1, the V gene TRBV18, with D unclear. The CDR3 length is 13 residues. Looked up from germline, CDR1 is KGHSH and CDR2 is LQKENI. Trimming shortened V by 3 bases and J by 2 bases, and 7 bases separated the two germline ends. The CDR3 is CASSPERNTEAFF. The CDR3 region has the DNA TGTGCCAGCTCACCCGAGCGCAACACTGAAGCTTTCTTT.

The V and J genes are TRBV6-2 or TRBV6-3 and TRBJ2-1, with 9 bases matching TRBD2. Per germline, CDR1 MNHEY and CDR2 SVGEGT. V dropped 2 bases and J dropped 5; count of bases not matched to a gene: 7. The CDR3 length is 16 residues. CDR3 sequence (DNA): TGTGCCAGCAGTTACACCGGACTAGCGTTGAACAATGAGCAGTTCTTC. Translating it yields CASSYTGLALNNEQFF.

The gene calls are TRBV4-1 and TRBJ2-7, with D perhaps matching TRBD2 (5 bases). The CDR3 is 16 residues long. Trimming removed 0 bases from V and 2 bases from J, with 14 bases in between. The germline V gene encodes CDR1 MGHRA and CDR2 YSYEKL. The CDR3, as DNA: TGCGCCAGCAGCCAAGAAGGACCAGGCGGGCCCTACGAGCAGTACTTC. It codes for CASSQEGPGGPYEQYF.

The chain links TRBV5-1 to TRBJ2-2; 10 bases match TRBD1. Germline trimming cut 4 bases from V and 5 bases from J; bases unmatched to any gene: 2. Germline CDR1 SGHRS, CDR2 YFSETQ. The CDR3 has 14 amino acids. The CDR3 here is CASSAGQGTGELFF. CDR3 in DNA: TGCGCCAGCAGCGCGGGACAGGGGACCGGGGAGCTGTTTTTT.

This clone occurred once. The CDR3 sequence: CASSPWTGGEKLFF. As DNA, the CDR3 is TGTGCCAGCAGCCCCTGGACGGGAGGGGAAAAACTGTTTTTT. This chain joins TRBV5-8 and TRBJ1-4; no firm D call. Germline V gives CDR1 SGHTS, CDR2 YDEGEE. V shed 4 bases and J shed 8 bases, with 15 bases lying between them. The CDR3 runs 14 residues.

V is TRBV28 and J is TRBJ1-5, with a tentative D call TRBD1 (6 bases). This CDR3 contains 15 residues. Germline CDR1 MDHEN, CDR2 SYDVKM. V shed 5 bases and J shed 4 bases, with 15 bases lying between them. Written as DNA, the CDR3 is TGTGCCAGCAGTCCCCGGGACATAGTTAATCAGCCCCAGCATTTT. Translating it yields CASSPRDIVNQPQHF.

This chain links TRBV18 with TRBJ1-1; 9 bases fit TRBD1. The CDR3 covers 16 residues. The junction had 7 bases not matched to a gene; V was cut back by 5 bases and J by 0 bases. CDR1 KGHSH and CDR2 LQKENI come from the germline V gene. The CDR3 bases are TGTGCCAGCTCATCGGGACAGGGAGACATGAACACTGAAGCTTTCTTT. Protein sequence: CASSSGQGDMNTEAFF.

The CDR3 DNA is TGCAGTGCTAGTGGTAGTGAACGGTACTTC. It specifies CSASGSERYF. V and J are TRBV20-1 and TRBJ2-7, with D unclear. V was cut by 3 bases and J by 12 bases, with 12 bases left in between. Germline values: CDR1 DFQATT, CDR2 SNEGSKA (reference sequence). This CDR3 contains 10 residues.

The genes are TRBV5-4 and TRBJ2-2, with 15 positions matching TRBD2. The CDR3 covers 16 residues. V shed 5 bases and J 7 bases; nucleotides not matched to a gene: 6. Germline loops: CDR1 SGHNT, CDR2 YYREEE (reference sequence). The CDR3 nucleotides are TGTGCCAGCAGACCAGGACTAGCGGGAGGGTTCGGGGAGCTGTTTTTT. It specifies CASRPGLAGGFGELFF. Drawing the rest from reference TRBV5-4 and TRBJ2-2, the complete variable domain is ETGVTQSPTHLIKTRGQQVTLRCSSQSGHNTVSWYQQALGQGPQFIFQYYREEENGRGNFPPRFSGLQFPNYSSELNVNALELDDSALYLCASRPGLAGGFGELFFGEGSRLTVL.

With respect to this clone: A read error may produce the germline difference seen at one junction end. The chain employs TRBV7-7 and TRBJ2-5; 8 bases are shared with TRBD1. Germline loops: CDR1 SSHAT, CDR2 FNYEAQ (reference sequence). This CDR3 comprises 13 residues. The CDR3 bases are TGTGCTAGCAGCACCACAGGGGGAGAGACCCAGTACTTC. Protein: CASSTTGGETQYF.

The rearrangement links TRBV5-8 to TRBJ2-6; D is undetermined. CDR1 and CDR2 from the germline V gene are SGHTS and YDEGEE. The CDR3 has 14 residues. With 4 bases removed from V and 4 bases from J, the gap between germline ends came to 9 bases. In nucleotides, the CDR3 is TGTGCCAGCAGCCTCTCGTTAGGGGCCAACGTCCTGACTTTC. Translation: CASSLSLGANVLTF. The whole variable domain, filled in from reference TRBV5-8 and TRBJ2-6, reads EAGVTQSPTHLIKTRGQQATLRCSPISGHTSVYWYQQALGLGLQFLLWYDEGEERNRGNFPPRFSGRQFPNYSSELNVNALELEDSALYLCASSLSLGANVLTFGAGSRLTVL.

This clone was seen repeatedly, ten times or more. The chain recombines TRBV14 with TRBJ2-7; TRBD2 aligns across 7 bases. V was clipped by 8 bases and J by 7 bases; unmatched bases: 8. The CDR3 totals 12 residues. Germline CDR1 SGHDN, CDR2 FVKESK. The CDR3 bases are TGTGCCAGCGGAGCGGGGTTGGGTGAGCAGTACTTC. It is translated as CASGAGLGEQYF.

The chain uses TRBV6-5 and TRBJ1-1, with D perhaps TRBD1 (5 bases). CDR3 length: 13 amino acids. Between the trimmed V and J ends, which lost 6 bases and 2 bases, there was a span of 10 bases. CDR1 and CDR2 from the germline V gene are MNHEY and SVGAGI. For the CDR3, the DNA is TGTGCCAGCAGAGCAACAGGTAACACTGAAGCTTTCTTT. It codes for CASRATGNTEAFF.

The chain carries TRBV7-9 and TRBJ1-2; perhaps TRBD1 as D (5 bases). The CDR3 totals 14 residues. V lost 1 base and J lost 8, with 14 bases in between. CDR1 SEHNR and CDR2 FQNEAQ come from the germline V gene (reference sequence). As DNA, the CDR3 is TGTGCCAGCAGCTTAGTTCGGGGGTCCAGGGGCTACACCTTC. Its protein is CASSLVRGSRGYTF.